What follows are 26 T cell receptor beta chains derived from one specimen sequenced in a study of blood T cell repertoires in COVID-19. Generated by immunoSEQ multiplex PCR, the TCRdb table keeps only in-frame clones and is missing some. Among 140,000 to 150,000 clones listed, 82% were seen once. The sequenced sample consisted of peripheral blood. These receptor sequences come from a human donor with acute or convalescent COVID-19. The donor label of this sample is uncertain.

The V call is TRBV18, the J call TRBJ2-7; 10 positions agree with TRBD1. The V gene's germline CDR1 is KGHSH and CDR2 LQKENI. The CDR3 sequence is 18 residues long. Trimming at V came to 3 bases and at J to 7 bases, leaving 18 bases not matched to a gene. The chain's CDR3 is CASSPLTLRDRGPGEQYF. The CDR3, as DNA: TGTGCCAGCTCACCGTTGACATTGCGGGACAGGGGTCCTGGGGAGCAGTACTTC.

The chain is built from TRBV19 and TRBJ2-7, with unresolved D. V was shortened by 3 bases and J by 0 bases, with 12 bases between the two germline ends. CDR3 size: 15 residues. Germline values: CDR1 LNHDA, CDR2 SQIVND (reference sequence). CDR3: CASSIAVQSSYEQYF. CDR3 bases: TGTGCCAGTAGTATCGCAGTTCAAAGCTCCTACGAGCAGTACTTC.

CDR3 DNA sequence: TGTGCCACCAGCAGAGACAGGGGGCTATTTTCACCCCTCCACTTT. Translating it yields CATSRDRGLFSPLHF. The V gene is TRBV15, the J gene TRBJ1-6, with 8 bases matching TRBD1. This CDR3 comprises 15 residues. V was pared by 0 bases and J by 9 bases, with 4 bases of the junction left unmatched. CDR1 LNHNV and CDR2 YYDKDF come from the germline V gene (reference sequence).

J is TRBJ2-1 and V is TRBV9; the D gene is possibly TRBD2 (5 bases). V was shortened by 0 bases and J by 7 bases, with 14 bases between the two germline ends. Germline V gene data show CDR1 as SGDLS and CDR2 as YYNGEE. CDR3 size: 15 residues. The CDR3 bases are TGTGCCAGCAGCGTAGAACATCCAACGGGGAATGAGCAGTTCTTC. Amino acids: CASSVEHPTGNEQFF.

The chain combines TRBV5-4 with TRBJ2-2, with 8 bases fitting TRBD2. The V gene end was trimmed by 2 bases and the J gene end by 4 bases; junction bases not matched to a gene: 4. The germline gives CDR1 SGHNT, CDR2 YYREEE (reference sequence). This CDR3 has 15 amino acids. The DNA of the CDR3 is TGTGCCAGCAGCTTCCCGGGACTAGGCACCGGGGAGCTGTTTTTT. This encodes CASSFPGLGTGELFF. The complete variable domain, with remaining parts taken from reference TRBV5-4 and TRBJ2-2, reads ETGVTQSPTHLIKTRGQQVTLRCSSQSGHNTVSWYQQALGQGPQFIFQYYREEENGRGNFPPRFSGLQFPNYSSELNVNALELDDSALYLCASSFPGLGTGELFFGEGSRLTVL.

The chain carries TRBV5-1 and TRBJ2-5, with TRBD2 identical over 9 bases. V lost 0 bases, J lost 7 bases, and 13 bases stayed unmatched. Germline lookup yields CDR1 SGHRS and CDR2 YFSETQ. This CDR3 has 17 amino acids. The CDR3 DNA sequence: TGCGCCAGCAGCTTGGAAGCCCTAGCGGGGTCCCGCGGGACCCAGTACTTC. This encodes CASSLEALAGSRGTQYF.

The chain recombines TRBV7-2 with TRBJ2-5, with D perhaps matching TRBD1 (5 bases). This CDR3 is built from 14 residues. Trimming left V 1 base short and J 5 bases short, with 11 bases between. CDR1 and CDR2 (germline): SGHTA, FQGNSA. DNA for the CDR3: TGTGCCAGCAGCTTAGGACAGTTCGATGAGACCCAGTACTTC. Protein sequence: CASSLGQFDETQYF.

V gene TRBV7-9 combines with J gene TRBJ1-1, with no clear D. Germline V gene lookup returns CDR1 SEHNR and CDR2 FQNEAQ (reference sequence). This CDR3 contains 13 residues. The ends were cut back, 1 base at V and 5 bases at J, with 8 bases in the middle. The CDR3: CASSLGAGTEAFF. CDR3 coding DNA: TGTGCCAGCAGCTTAGGGGCGGGAACTGAAGCTTTCTTT.

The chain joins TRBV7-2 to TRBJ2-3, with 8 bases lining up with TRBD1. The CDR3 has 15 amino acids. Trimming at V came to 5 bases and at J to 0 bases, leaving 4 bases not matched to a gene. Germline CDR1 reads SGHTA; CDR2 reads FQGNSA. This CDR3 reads CASSPTGVSTDTQYF. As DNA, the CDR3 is TGTGCCAGCAGCCCGACAGGGGTTAGCACAGATACGCAGTATTTT. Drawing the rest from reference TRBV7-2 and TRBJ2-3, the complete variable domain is GAGVSQSPSNKVTEKGKDVELRCDPISGHTALYWYRQSLGQGLEFLIYFQGNSAPDKSGLPSDRFSAERTGGSVSTLTIQRTQQEDSAVYLCASSPTGVSTDTQYFGPGTRLTVL.

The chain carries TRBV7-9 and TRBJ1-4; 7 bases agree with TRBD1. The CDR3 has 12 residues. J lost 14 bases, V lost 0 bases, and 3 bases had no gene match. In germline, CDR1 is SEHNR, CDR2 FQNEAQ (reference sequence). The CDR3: CASSLAGQRLFF. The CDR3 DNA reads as TGTGCCAGCAGCTTAGCGGGACAGAGGCTGTTTTTT.

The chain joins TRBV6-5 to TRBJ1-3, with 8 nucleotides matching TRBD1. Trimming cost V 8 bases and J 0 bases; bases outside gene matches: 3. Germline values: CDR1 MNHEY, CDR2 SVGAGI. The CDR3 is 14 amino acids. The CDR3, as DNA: TGTGCCAGCTGGGACAGGAACTCTGGAAACACCATATATTTT. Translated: CASWDRNSGNTIYF.

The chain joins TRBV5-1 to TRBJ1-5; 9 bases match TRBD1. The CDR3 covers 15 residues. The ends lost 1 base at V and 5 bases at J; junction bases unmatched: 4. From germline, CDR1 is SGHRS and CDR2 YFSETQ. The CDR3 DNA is TGCGCCAGCAGCTTGACAGGGGGCTCCTATCAGCCCCAGCATTTT. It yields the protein CASSLTGGSYQPQHF. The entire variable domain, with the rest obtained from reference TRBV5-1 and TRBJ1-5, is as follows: KAGVTQTPRYLIKTRGQQVTLSCSPISGHRSVSWYQQTPGQGLQFLFEYFSETQRNKGNFPGRFSGRQFSNSRSEMNVSTLELGDSALYLCASSLTGGSYQPQHFGDGTRLSIL.

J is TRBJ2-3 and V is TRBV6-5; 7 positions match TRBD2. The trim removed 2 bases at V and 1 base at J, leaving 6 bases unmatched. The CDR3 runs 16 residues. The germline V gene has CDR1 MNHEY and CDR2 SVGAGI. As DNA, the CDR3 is TGTGCCAGCAGTTACCGGTGGGGGAGGGGCACAGATACGCAGTATTTT. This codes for CASSYRWGRGTDTQYF.

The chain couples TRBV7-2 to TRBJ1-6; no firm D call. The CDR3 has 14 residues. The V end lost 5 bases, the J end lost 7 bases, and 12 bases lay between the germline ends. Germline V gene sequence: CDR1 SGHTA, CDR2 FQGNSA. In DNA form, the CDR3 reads TGTGCCAGCAGCGCCGGACTAACCAATTCACCCCTCCACTTT. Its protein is CASSAGLTNSPLHF.

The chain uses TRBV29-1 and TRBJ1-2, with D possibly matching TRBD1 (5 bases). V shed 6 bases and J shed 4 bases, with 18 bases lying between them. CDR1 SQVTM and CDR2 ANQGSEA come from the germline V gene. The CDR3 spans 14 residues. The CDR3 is CSVPGLGGAYGYTF. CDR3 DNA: TGCAGCGTGCCCGGATTGGGAGGGGCCTATGGCTACACCTTC. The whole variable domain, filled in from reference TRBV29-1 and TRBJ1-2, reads SAVISQKPSRDICQRGTSLTIQCQVDSQVTMMFWYRQQPGQSLTLIATANQGSEATYESGFVIDKFPISRPNLTFSTLTVSNMSPEDSSIYLCSVPGLGGAYGYTFGSGTRLTVV.

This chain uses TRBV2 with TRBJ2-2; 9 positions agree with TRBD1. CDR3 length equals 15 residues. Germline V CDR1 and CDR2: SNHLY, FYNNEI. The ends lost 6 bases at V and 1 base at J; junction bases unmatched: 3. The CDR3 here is CASRGTGRNTGELFF. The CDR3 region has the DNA TGTGCCAGCAGGGGGACAGGGCGGAACACCGGGGAGCTGTTTTTT. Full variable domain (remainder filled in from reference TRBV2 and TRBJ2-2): EPEVTQTPSHQVTQMGQEVILRCVPISNHLYFYWYRQILGQKVEFLVSFYNNEISEKSEIFDDQFSVERPDGSNFTLKIRSTKLEDSAMYFCASRGTGRNTGELFFGEGSRLTVL.

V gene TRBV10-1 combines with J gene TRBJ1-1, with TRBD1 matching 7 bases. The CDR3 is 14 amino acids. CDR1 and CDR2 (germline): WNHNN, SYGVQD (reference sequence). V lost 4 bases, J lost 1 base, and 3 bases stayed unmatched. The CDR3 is CASSAAGGNTEAFF. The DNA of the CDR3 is TGCGCCAGCAGTGCAGCAGGGGGGAACACTGAAGCTTTCTTT.

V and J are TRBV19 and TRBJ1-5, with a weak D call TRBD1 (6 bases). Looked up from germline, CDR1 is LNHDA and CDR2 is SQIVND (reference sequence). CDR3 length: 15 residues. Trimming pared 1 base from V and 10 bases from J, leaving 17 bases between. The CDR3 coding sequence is TGTGCCAGTAGTATAGCGCGGGGGGCTAGGGCCCCCCAGCATTTT. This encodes CASSIARGARAPQHF. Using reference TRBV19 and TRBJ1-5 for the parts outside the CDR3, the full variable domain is DGGITQSPKYLFRKEGQNVTLSCEQNLNHDAMYWYRQDPGQGLRLIYYSQIVNDFQKGDIAEGYSVSREKKESFPLTVTSAQKNPTAFYLCASSIARGARAPQHFGDGTRLSIL.

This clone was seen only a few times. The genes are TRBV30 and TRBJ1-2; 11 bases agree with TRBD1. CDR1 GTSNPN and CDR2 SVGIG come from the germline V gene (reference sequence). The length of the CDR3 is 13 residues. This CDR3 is CAGTGGSGYGYTF. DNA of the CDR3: TGTGCTGGGACAGGGGGATCGGGCTATGGCTACACCTTC.

The CDR3 region is CASSLGVQGVGYGYTF. In DNA form, the CDR3 reads TGCGCCAGCAGCTTGGGTGTTCAGGGGGTAGGCTATGGCTACACCTTC. The chain uses TRBV5-1 and TRBJ1-2, with 7 bases matching TRBD1. After removal of 0 bases from V and 4 bases from J, the junction contained 9 bases not matched to a gene. This CDR3 has 16 residues. Germline V gives CDR1 SGHRS, CDR2 YFSETQ.

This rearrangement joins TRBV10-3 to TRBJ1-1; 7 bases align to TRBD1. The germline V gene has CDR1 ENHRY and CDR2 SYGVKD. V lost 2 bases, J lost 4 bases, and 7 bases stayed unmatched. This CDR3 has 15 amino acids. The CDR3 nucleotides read TGTGCCATCAGTGAGAGAGGGCAGGGGGGCACTGAAGCTTTCTTT. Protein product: CAISERGQGGTEAFF.

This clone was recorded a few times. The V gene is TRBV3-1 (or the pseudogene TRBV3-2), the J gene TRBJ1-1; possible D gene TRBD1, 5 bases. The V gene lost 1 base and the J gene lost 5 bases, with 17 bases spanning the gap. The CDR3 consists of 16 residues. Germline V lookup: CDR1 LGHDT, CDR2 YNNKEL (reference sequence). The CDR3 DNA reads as TGTGCCAGCAGCCAAGTCTGGGGGGGGATTGGTACTGAAGCTTTCTTT. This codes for CASSQVWGGIGTEAFF.

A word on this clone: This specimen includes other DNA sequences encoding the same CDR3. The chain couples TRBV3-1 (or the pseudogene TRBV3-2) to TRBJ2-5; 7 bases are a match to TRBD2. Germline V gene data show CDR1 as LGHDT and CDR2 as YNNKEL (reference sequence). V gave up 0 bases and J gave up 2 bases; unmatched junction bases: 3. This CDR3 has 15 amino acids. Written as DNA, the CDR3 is TGTGCCAGCAGCCAAGATCTAGCGGTACAAGAGACCCAGTACTTC. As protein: CASSQDLAVQETQYF.

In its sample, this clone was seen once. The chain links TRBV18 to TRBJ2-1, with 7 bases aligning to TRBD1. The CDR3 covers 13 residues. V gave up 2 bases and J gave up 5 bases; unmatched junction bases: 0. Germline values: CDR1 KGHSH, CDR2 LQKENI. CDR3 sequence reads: CASSPGTDNEQFF. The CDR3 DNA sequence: TGTGCCAGCTCACCAGGGACAGACAATGAGCAGTTCTTC.

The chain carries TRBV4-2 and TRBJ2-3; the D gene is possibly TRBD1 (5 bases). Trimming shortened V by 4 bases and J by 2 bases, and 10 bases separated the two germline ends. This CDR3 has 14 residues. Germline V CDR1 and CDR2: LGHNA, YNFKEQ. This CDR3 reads CASSRGGPTDTQYF. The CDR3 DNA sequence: TGTGCCAGCAGCCGGGGCGGTCCCACAGATACGCAGTATTTT.

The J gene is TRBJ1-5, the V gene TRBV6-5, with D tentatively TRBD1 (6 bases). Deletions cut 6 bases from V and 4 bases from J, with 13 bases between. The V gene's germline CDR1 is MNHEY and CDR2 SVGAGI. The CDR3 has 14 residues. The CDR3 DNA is TGTGCCAGCAGAACCGGGCAGGGGAATCAGCCCCAGCATTTT. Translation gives CASRTGQGNQPQHF.